This is a list of T cell receptor beta chains from one sample in a study of blood T cell repertoires in COVID-19. Produced via immunoSEQ multiplex PCR; TCRdb's table is partial and in-frame only. The table includes 95,000 to 150,000 clones, nearly 90% detected once. Source material: peripheral blood. These TCRs come from a woman in her sixties or seventies with COVID-19, enrolled during active disease. Each CDR3 is given without its conserved first and last residue.

>TRBV15
ATSRDLARPNTEAF
>TRBV18
ASSTSGINEKLF
>TRBV6-5
ATGTLSNQPQH
>TRBV5-1
ASEMAGSETQY
>TRBV7-8
ASSRDRGLSGANVLT
>TRBV7-3
ASSKPGTANEQF
>TRBV11-2
ASSPDSLHTYGYT
>TRBV27
ASSSLAGGAVYEQY
>TRBV3-1/TRBV3-2
ASSFGQGYEQY
>TRBV6-2/TRBV6-3
ASSTYRLAGRYTNTGELF
>TRBV19
ASSIPGTGDEKLF
>TRBV7-8
ASSLAQPRQEREAF
>TRBV9
ASSVGSGGMSTEAF
>TRBV9
ASSEGTGRIQGYT
>TRBV2
ASGNRGGTEAF
>TRBV9
ASSVEVAGGPLGELF
>TRBV6-5
ASTLLGTAHEQY
>TRBV30
ACGRMNTEAF
>TRBV5-1
ASSLAGLAGGATSTDTQY
>TRBV7-2
ASSLRRQGTSPLH
>TRBV19
ASSIRRGRFDTQY
>TRBV4-3
ASSQDGAAIYGYT
>TRBV18
ASSTANYGYT
>TRBV7-8
ASSFPGQGATEAF
>TRBV19
ASSVTLRETQY
>TRBV6-5
ASTRWDQPQH
>TRBV12-3/TRBV12-4
ASSQQGSYGYT
>TRBV5-6
ASSLRGYYGYT